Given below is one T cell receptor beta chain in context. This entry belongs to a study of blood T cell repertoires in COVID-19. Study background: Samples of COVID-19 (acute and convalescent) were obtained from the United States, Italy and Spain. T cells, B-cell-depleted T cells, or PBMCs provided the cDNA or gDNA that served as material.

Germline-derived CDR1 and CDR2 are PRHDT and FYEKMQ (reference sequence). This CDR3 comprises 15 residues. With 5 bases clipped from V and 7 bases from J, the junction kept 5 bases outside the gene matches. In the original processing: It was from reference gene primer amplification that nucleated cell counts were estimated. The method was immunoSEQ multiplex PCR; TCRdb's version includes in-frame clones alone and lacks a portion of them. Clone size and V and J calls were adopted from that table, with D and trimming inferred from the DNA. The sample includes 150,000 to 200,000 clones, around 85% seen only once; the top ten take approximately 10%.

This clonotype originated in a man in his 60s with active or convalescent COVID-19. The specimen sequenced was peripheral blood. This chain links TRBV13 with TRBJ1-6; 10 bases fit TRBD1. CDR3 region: CASSPDRGLNSPLHF. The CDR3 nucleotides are TGTGCCAGCAGCCCAGACAGGGGGCTGAATTCACCCCTCCACTTT.